This TCR beta chain was profiled in a study of graft-versus-host responses after intestinal transplantation. Study in general: Recipients were given multivisceral, liver-intestinal, or isolated intestinal transplants.

The table came from immunoSEQ multiplex PCR; TCRdb's copy has only in-frame clones and leaves some out. The sample lists tens of thousands of clones; approximately 80% were seen once. Germline V lookup: CDR1 MDHEN, CDR2 SYDVKM. The CDR3 extends over 15 amino acids. The germline V and J ends were trimmed by 5 bases and 6 bases, with 18 bases remaining between them. In the case of this clone: What it recognizes is unknown.

The receptor comes from a human donor who received an intestinal transplant. The starting material was unstimulated CD8+ T cells sorted from spleen or lymph node cells, obtained before intestinal transplant. This chain connects TRBV28 to TRBJ2-3; D perhaps matches TRBD2 (5 bases). In nucleotides, the CDR3 is TGTGCCAGCAGTACCCCGGCGGGCGCTTTGGATACGCAGTATTTT. As protein: CASSTPAGALDTQYF.